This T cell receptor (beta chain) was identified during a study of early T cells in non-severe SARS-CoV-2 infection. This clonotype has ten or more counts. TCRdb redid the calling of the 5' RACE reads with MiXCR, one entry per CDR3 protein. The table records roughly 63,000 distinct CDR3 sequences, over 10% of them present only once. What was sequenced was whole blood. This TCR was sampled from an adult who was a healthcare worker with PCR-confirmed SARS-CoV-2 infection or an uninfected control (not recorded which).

The CDR3 DNA is TGTGCCAGCAGCAACCTGGATGGCAGGCGGTACGAGCAGTACTTC. It encodes CASSNLDGRRYEQYF. V usage is TRBV5-4 and J usage is TRBJ2-7; D call uncertain. Germline assignment: CDR1 SGHNT and CDR2 YYREEE (reference sequence). There are 15 residues in the CDR3. V lost 4 bases to trimming and J lost 4 bases, with 18 bases between them. Full variable domain (rest looked up from reference TRBV5-4 and TRBJ2-7): ETGVTQSPTHLIKTRGQQVTLRCSSQSGHNTVSWYQQALGQGPQFIFQYYREEENGRGNFPPRFSGLQFPNYSSELNVNALELDDSALYLCASSNLDGRRYEQYFGPGTRLTVT.